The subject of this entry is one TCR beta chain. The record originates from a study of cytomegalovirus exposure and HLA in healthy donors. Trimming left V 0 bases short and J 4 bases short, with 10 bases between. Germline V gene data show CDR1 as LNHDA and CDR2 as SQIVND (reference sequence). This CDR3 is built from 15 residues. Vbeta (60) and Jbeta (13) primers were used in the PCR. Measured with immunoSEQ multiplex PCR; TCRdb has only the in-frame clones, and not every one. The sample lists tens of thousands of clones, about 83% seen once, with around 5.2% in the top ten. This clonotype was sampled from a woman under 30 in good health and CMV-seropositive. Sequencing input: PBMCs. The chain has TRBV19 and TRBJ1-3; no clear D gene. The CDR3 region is CASSIDPSVGNTIYF. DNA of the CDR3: TGTGCCAGTAGTATAGATCCCTCGGTCGGAAACACCATATATTTT.